Presented here are 5 T cell receptor beta chains from one specimen sequenced in a study of T cell repertoires in cytomegalovirus infection. Antigens for these TCRs are unknown. TCRdb ran MiXCR on the reads and lists one entry per CDR3 protein. The data contain tens of thousands of distinct CDR3 sequences, around 25% of them singletons. The source material was CD8+ T cells from cultured PBMCs, sampled from culture after CMV antigen stimulation. These receptors all come from a human donor in good health (CMV status not recorded). Some clones in this sample may be carry-over from other donors' samples.

This clonotype was detected only a few times. The chain carries TRBV15 and TRBJ1-6; no clear D. Trimming left V 0 bases short and J 7 bases short, with 16 bases between. CDR1 LNHNV and CDR2 YYDKDF come from the germline V gene (reference sequence). This CDR3 contains 17 residues. CDR3 region: CATSRDFGESLNSPLHF. Written as DNA, the CDR3 is TGTGCCACCAGCAGAGATTTTGGGGAATCCCTAAATTCACCCCTCCACTTT.

Ten or more counts support this clonotype. This chain joins TRBV4-1 and TRBJ1-1; maybe TRBD1 (5 bases). CDR1 and CDR2 (germline): MGHRA, YSYEKL. Trimming shortened V by 0 bases and J by 2 bases, and 13 bases separated the two germline ends. This CDR3 spans 16 amino acids. CDR3 protein: CASSQDRRQGNTEAFF. The CDR3 nucleotides are TGCGCCAGCAGCCAAGATCGTCGGCAGGGTAACACTGAAGCTTTCTTT.

This clonotype appeared a few times. The rearrangement uses TRBV6-1 and TRBJ2-1; D is perhaps TRBD1 (6 bases). Germline lookup yields CDR1 MNHNS and CDR2 SASEGT. The V and J ends lost 5 bases and 8 bases respectively, with 10 bases between them. The CDR3 totals 12 residues. CDR3 protein: CASSPTGYEQFF. The CDR3 DNA reads TGTGCCAGCAGTCCTACAGGGTATGAGCAGTTCTTC.

Note on this clonotype: Its ends do not fully match the called genes, so a read error is possible. The J gene is TRBJ1-1, the V gene TRBV2; D is undetermined. The CDR3 is made up of 17 amino acids. CDR1 and CDR2 from the germline V gene are SNHLY and FYNNEI. The CDR3 DNA is TGTGCCGGCAGCGGGTCTGACCGTGTGACGGTGAACACTGAAGCTTTCTTT. This codes for CAGSGSDRVTVNTEAFF. Full variable domain (outside the CDR3, taken from reference TRBV2 and TRBJ1-1): EPEVTQTPSHQVTQMGQEVILRCVPISNHLYFYWYRQILGQKVEFLVSFYNNEISEKSEIFDDQFSVERPDGSNFTLKIRSTKLEDSAMYFCAGSGSDRVTVNTEAFFGQGTRLTVV.

The sample holds many counts of this clonotype. The chain joins TRBV7-2 to TRBJ1-2; 7 bases are shared with TRBD1. The length of the CDR3 is 13 residues. The V segment lost 5 bases and the J segment 4 bases; nucleotides outside the gene matches: 4. Looked up from germline, CDR1 is SGHTA and CDR2 is FQGNSA. CDR3 in amino acids: CASSPGQLYGYTF. CDR3 DNA: TGTGCCAGCAGCCCGGGACAGCTCTATGGCTACACCTTC.